Below, 21 T cell receptor beta chains from the same sample are listed, as sequenced in a study of high-grade serous ovarian cancer treatment subgroups. Repertoires were generated with immunoSEQ multiplex PCR, while TCRdb's copy carries only in-frame clones and drops some. The table has fewer than 6,500 clones, more than 70% seen once; the top ten hold more than 9%. The tumor samples were collected prior to definitive surgery or chemotherapy. Sequencing was performed on tumor tissue. These receptors were obtained from a human donor with high-grade serous ovarian cancer.

The V call is TRBV19, the J call TRBJ2-2; 10 positions agree with TRBD1. With V trimmed by 9 bases and J by 6 bases, 10 bases remained unmatched. CDR1 and CDR2 (germline): LNHDA, SQIVND (reference sequence). This CDR3 region has 15 residues. CDR3 DNA: TGTGCCAGCCGTCCGGGACAGGGGTCGGCCGGGGAGCTGTTTTTT. This translates into CASRPGQGSAGELFF.

This chain links TRBV5-4 with TRBJ1-2; tentatively, D is TRBD1 (6 bases). From germline, CDR1 is SGHNT and CDR2 YYREEE (reference sequence). Trimming removed 4 bases at V and 0 bases at J, with 16 bases between. This CDR3 has 16 amino acids. The CDR3 protein is CASSTRQGLTNYGYTF. In DNA form, the CDR3 reads TGTGCCAGCAGCACCCGTCAGGGGCTTACTAACTATGGCTACACCTTC.

This clone turned up a few times. CDR3 loop: CASSHGGAGEQFF. CDR3 nucleotides: TGCGCCAGCAGCCACGGGGGGGCCGGCGAGCAGTTCTTC. The rearrangement uses TRBV4-3 and TRBJ2-1; 8 bases are a match to TRBD2. Germline values: CDR1 LGHNA, CDR2 YSLEER. With 3 bases clipped from V and 10 bases from J, the junction kept 5 bases outside the gene matches. CDR3 length: 13 amino acids.

This clone was observed a handful of times. The chain combines TRBV28 with TRBJ1-1; D gene uncertain. This CDR3 spans 15 amino acids. Trimming cost V 6 bases and J 0 bases, with 14 bases left between them. CDR1 and CDR2 (germline): MDHEN, SYDVKM. The CDR3 loop is CASRGLGRMNTEAFF. Here the CDR3 DNA reads TGTGCCAGCAGGGGTTTGGGCAGGATGAACACTGAAGCTTTCTTT.

This clone showed up just a few times. The CDR3 bases are TGTGCCAGCAGCGCCGGGGCCTACGAAAAACTGTTTTTT. This gives the protein CASSAGAYEKLFF. This chain uses TRBV9 with TRBJ1-4, with D tentatively TRBD1 (5 bases). CDR3 length equals 13 residues. Trimming removed 3 bases at V and 8 bases at J, with 11 bases between. Germline V CDR1 and CDR2: SGDLS, YYNGEE.

This rearrangement joins TRBV7-8 to TRBJ1-1; perhaps TRBD1 as D (5 bases). The CDR3 sequence is 13 residues long. Trimming stripped 4 bases from V and 8 bases from J, with 14 bases between. Per the germline V gene, CDR1 is SGHVS and CDR2 is FQNEAQ. Here the CDR3 reads CASSYTGPTEAFF. The CDR3 region has the DNA TGTGCCAGCAGCTACACAGGACCTACCGAAGCTTTCTTT.

The sample holds a few counts of this clone. This chain uses TRBV7-2 with TRBJ2-3; no definite D call. V dropped 1 base and J dropped 2 bases, with 10 bases sitting between them. The CDR3 loop spans 15 amino acids. CDR1 is SGHTA, CDR2 FQGNSA, per germline. DNA for the CDR3: TGTGCCAGCAGCTTAGAGGGCAGGCCCACAGATACGCAGTATTTT. Translation: CASSLEGRPTDTQYF.

This CDR3 reads CASSIGSSSGETQYF. The CDR3 DNA reads TGTGCCAGTAGTATAGGTAGCTCATCGGGAGAGACCCAGTACTTC. V is TRBV19 and J is TRBJ2-5; D is uncertain. Trimming left V 1 base short and J 4 bases short, with 13 bases between. CDR1 is LNHDA and CDR2 is SQIVND in the germline V gene (reference sequence). The CDR3 contains 15 residues. The whole variable domain, filled in from reference TRBV19 and TRBJ2-5, reads DGGITQSPKYLFRKEGQNVTLSCEQNLNHDAMYWYRQDPGQGLRLIYYSQIVNDFQKGDIAEGYSVSREKKESFPLTVTSAQKNPTAFYLCASSIGSSSGETQYFGPGTRLLVL.

The chain couples TRBV7-9 to TRBJ1-2; D possibly corresponds to TRBD1 (6 bases). The V and J ends lost 4 bases and 5 bases respectively, with 11 bases between them. This CDR3 is built from 13 residues. Germline CDR1 is SEHNR and CDR2 is FQNEAQ (reference sequence). This CDR3 is CASSSTGSYGYTF. CDR3 sequence (DNA): TGTGCCAGCAGCTCTACAGGGTCTTATGGCTACACCTTC.

This clone was observed a few times. The chain carries TRBV7-9 and TRBJ1-4; 9 nucleotides agree with TRBD1. The trim removed 7 bases at V and 6 bases at J, leaving 6 bases unmatched. The germline gives CDR1 SEHNR, CDR2 FQNEAQ (reference sequence). The CDR3 has 14 amino acids. CDR3 bases: TGTGCCAGCACTCCGGGACAGGGTTATGAAAAACTGTTTTTT. Its protein product is CASTPGQGYEKLFF. The full variable domain, rest sourced from reference TRBV7-9 and TRBJ1-4, is DTGVSQNPRHKITKRGQNVTFRCDPISEHNRLYWYRQTLGQGPEFLTYFQNEAQLEKSRLLSDRFSAERPKGSFSTLEIQRTEQGDSAMYLCASTPGQGYEKLFFGSGTQLSVL.

This clone was observed a single time. This rearrangement joins TRBV5-1 to TRBJ2-7; 9 bases are a match to TRBD1. The CDR3 loop spans 15 amino acids. V dropped 4 bases and J dropped 0; count of bases not matched to a gene: 5. Germline loops: CDR1 SGHRS, CDR2 YFSETQ. The CDR3: CASSPGDRVSYEQYF. The DNA of the CDR3 is TGCGCCAGCAGCCCTGGGGACAGGGTCTCCTACGAGCAGTACTTC. Full variable domain (missing parts from reference TRBV5-1 and TRBJ2-7): KAGVTQTPRYLIKTRGQQVTLSCSPISGHRSVSWYQQTPGQGLQFLFEYFSETQRNKGNFPGRFSGRQFSNSRSEMNVSTLELGDSALYLCASSPGDRVSYEQYFGPGTRLTVT.

The CDR3 DNA is TGTGCCAGCAGCCCACGAGCCGACAGTATAGAAAAACTGTTTTTT. Translating gives CASSPRADSIEKLFF. This rearrangement joins TRBV7-6 to TRBJ1-4, with D possibly being TRBD1 (5 bases). This CDR3 has 15 amino acids. V lost 5 bases and J 8 bases, leaving 18 bases between the germline ends. The V gene's germline CDR1 is SGHVS and CDR2 FNYEAQ. The whole variable domain, filled in from reference TRBV7-6 and TRBJ1-4, reads GAGVSQSPRYKVTKRGQDVALRCDPISGHVSLYWYRQALGQGPEFLTYFNYEAQQDKSGLPNDRFSAERPEGSISTLTIQRTEQRDSAMYRCASSPRADSIEKLFFGSGTQLSVL.

V gene TRBV9 combines with J gene TRBJ2-1, with a possible D match to TRBD2 (6 bases). Germline-derived CDR1 and CDR2 are SGDLS and YYNGEE. There are 15 residues in the CDR3. Trimming took 3 bases from V and 8 from J, leaving 18 bases between them. The CDR3 loop is CASSGGTHGVDEQFF. In DNA, the CDR3 is TGTGCCAGCAGCGGCGGGACTCACGGGGTAGATGAGCAGTTCTTC.

CDR3 sequence reads: CASSAGTADYYGYTF. CDR3 in DNA: TGTGCCAGCAGCGCCGGGACCGCGGACTACTATGGCTACACCTTC. The V and J genes are TRBV11-2 and TRBJ1-2, with a possible D match to TRBD1 (5 bases). Germline values: CDR1 SGHAT, CDR2 FQNNGV. Trimming took 5 bases from V and 3 from J, leaving 16 bases between them. The CDR3 has 15 amino acids. Together with reference TRBV11-2 and TRBJ1-2, the CDR3 gives the full variable domain: EAGVAQSPRYKIIEKRQSVAFWCNPISGHATLYWYQQILGQGPKLLIQFQNNGVVDDSQLPKDRFSAERLKGVDSTLKIQPAKLEDSAVYLCASSAGTADYYGYTFGSGTRLTVV.

The chain combines TRBV5-5 with TRBJ1-5; D unclear. The ends were cut back, 1 base at V and 4 bases at J, with 9 bases in the middle. Germline V CDR1 and CDR2: SGHKS, YYEKEE (reference sequence). The CDR3 is 14 residues long. In DNA form, the CDR3 reads TGTGCCAGCAGCTTGCAGCCAAAAAATCAGCCCCAGCATTTT. Amino acid sequence: CASSLQPKNQPQHF.

There are a few counts of this clone. This chain uses TRBV19 with TRBJ1-2; 9 positions match TRBD1. Germline values: CDR1 LNHDA, CDR2 SQIVND (reference sequence). The CDR3 totals 13 residues. The J segment lost 8 bases and the V segment lost 5 bases, leaving 6 bases of the junction unmatched. The CDR3 DNA follows: TGTGCCAGTAGTTCCCACACAGGGGGCGGCTACACCTTC. Its translation is CASSSHTGGGYTF.

The rearrangement uses TRBV4-1 and TRBJ2-7; TRBD1 aligns across 11 bases. The ends lost 1 base at V and 3 bases at J; junction bases unmatched: 2. The CDR3 has 15 amino acids. Germline lookup yields CDR1 MGHRA and CDR2 YSYEKL. This CDR3 reads CASSQGDRGYYEQYF. As DNA, the CDR3 is TGCGCCAGCAGCCAAGGGGACAGGGGGTACTACGAGCAGTACTTC.

This clone was counted once. The V and J genes are TRBV28 and TRBJ1-1; D gene ambiguous. V was cut by 3 bases and J by 1 base, with 12 bases left in between. The CDR3 extends over 15 amino acids. Germline V CDR1 and CDR2: MDHEN, SYDVKM. Here the CDR3 reads CASSLAGRPNTEAFF. DNA for the CDR3: TGTGCCAGCAGTTTGGCCGGACGGCCGAACACTGAAGCTTTCTTT.

This clone was observed a few times. The rearrangement links TRBV29-1 to TRBJ2-5; D is possibly TRBD2 (5 bases). V shed 3 bases and J shed 5 bases, with 10 bases lying between them. The CDR3 extends over 12 amino acids. Germline lookup yields CDR1 SQVTM and CDR2 ANQGSEA. The CDR3 loop reads CSVDGVSETQYF. In DNA, the CDR3 is TGCAGCGTTGACGGGGTTTCGGAGACCCAGTACTTC. The full variable domain, with the rest looked up from reference TRBV29-1 and TRBJ2-5, is SAVISQKPSRDICQRGTSLTIQCQVDSQVTMMFWYRQQPGQSLTLIATANQGSEATYESGFVIDKFPISRPNLTFSTLTVSNMSPEDSSIYLCSVDGVSETQYFGPGTRLLVL.

The chain joins TRBV7-9 to TRBJ1-4; D is undetermined. Trimming pared 5 bases from V and 0 bases from J, leaving 7 bases between. Germline V lookup: CDR1 SEHNR, CDR2 FQNEAQ (reference sequence). CDR3 length: 14 residues. The CDR3 reads CASSRVATNEKLFF. DNA of the CDR3: TGTGCCAGCAGCCGAGTAGCAACTAATGAAAAACTGTTTTTT.

The rearrangement joins TRBV2 to TRBJ1-2, with a possible D match to TRBD1 (6 bases). V lost 4 bases and J lost 4, with 16 bases in between. The CDR3 runs 15 residues. Looked up from germline, CDR1 is SNHLY and CDR2 is FYNNEI. CDR3 bases: TGTGCCAGCAGTGTGTTTTTGGAACAGGGCTATGGCTACACCTTC. Translating gives CASSVFLEQGYGYTF.